This T cell receptor (beta chain) was obtained from a study of read filtering for tumor transcriptome and immune sequencing. Across the study: 8 patients were R-ISS I, some 15 were R-ISS II, roughly 7 were R-ISS III. TCR-mapped reads were about 3.5 to 10.27 million with IR-seq versus roughly 75 to 1,300 with RNA-seq.

The library was built from about 400 ng RNA with molecular barcoded adaptors for alpha/delta and beta/gamma chains. TCRdb reanalysed the reads using MiXCR and keeps one entry per CDR3 protein. The sample consists of 43,000 or so distinct CDR3 sequences, around 21% of them appearing once. Looked up from germline, CDR1 is LGHNA and CDR2 is YNFKEQ. CDR3 length: 14 residues. With 4 bases clipped from V and 2 bases from J, the junction kept 5 bases outside the gene matches. Whole-study results and caveats: IR-seq and RNA-seq agreed better without single-read clonotypes.

This clonotype was seen at least ten times. Its target is not known. The chain uses TRBV4-2 and TRBJ2-7; 7 nucleotides agree with TRBD1. This TCR was sampled from a donor over 35 with multiple myeloma. The sequencing sample was made of a population of CD138-negative cells sorted from bone marrow. The CDR3 reads CASSPLDRTYEQYF. The CDR3 nucleotides are TGTGCCAGCAGCCCCCTGGACAGGACCTACGAGCAGTACTTC.